This record looks at one T cell receptor (beta chain) sequence and its context. The germline V gene encodes CDR1 SGHTA and CDR2 FQGTGA. CDR3 length: 15 amino acids. The V end lost 5 bases, the J end lost 8 bases, and 19 bases lay between the germline ends. This sample is part of a study of blood T cell repertoires in COVID-19. Original processing methods: Reference gene primers were amplified, and this amplification served to estimate nucleated cell counts. Profiled with immunoSEQ multiplex PCR; TCRdb holds only in-frame clones, not every one. Clone size and the V and J calls come from that table; the DNA yielded D and trimming. Found here are approximately 310,000 clones, 85% of them singletons; the top ten hold under 2%.

The sequenced sample consisted of PBMCs or T cells enriched from blood (not recorded which). This sequence originates from a woman under 40 who had been exposed to COVID-19. The V and J genes are TRBV7-3 and TRBJ2-1; a possible D gene is TRBD2 (7 bases). CDR3 protein: CASSQGGTNFHEQFF. The CDR3 region has the DNA TGTGCCAGCAGCCAAGGGGGGACTAACTTCCATGAGCAGTTCTTC.